Presented here are 13 T cell receptor beta chains from one specimen sequenced in a study of blood T cells in healthy people across ages. Primed by a sample-barcoded 5' primer and a J-beta primer mix, a second PCR proceeded for about 6 to 11 cycles. TCRdb independently ran MiXCR on the 5' RACE reads; one entry per CDR3 protein. Of 450,000 to 700,000 distinct CDR3 sequences listed, 25% to 30% were seen once; the top ten hold approximately 17%. Sequencing used blood. These receptors originate from a woman between 65 and 79 years old in good health.

The rearrangement links TRBV7-3 to TRBJ1-1; D is uncertain. Looked up from germline, CDR1 is SGHTA and CDR2 is FQGTGA. This CDR3 region has 15 residues. V was clipped by 0 bases and J by 1 base, with 9 bases between them. The CDR3: CASSLTGRANTEAFF. In DNA form, the CDR3 reads TGTGCCAGCAGCTTAACGGGGAGAGCGAACACTGAAGCTTTCTTT.

The rearrangement joins TRBV12-3 or TRBV12-4 to TRBJ2-2; D is uncertain. V lost 6 bases and J 1 base, leaving 6 bases between the germline ends. The CDR3 is 13 amino acids. The CDR3 DNA is TGTGCCAGCAGGGCCCTGAACACCGGGGAGCTGTTTTTT. Encoded protein: CASRALNTGELFF.

V and J are TRBV4-2 and TRBJ1-4; 7 bases are shared with TRBD1. J gave up 5 bases and V 0 bases, and 3 bases lay outside the gene matches. CDR3 length: 15 amino acids. CDR1 and CDR2 (germline): LGHNA, YNFKEQ. The DNA of the CDR3 is TGTGCCAGCAGCCAAGATAGACAGGGAAATGAAAAACTGTTTTTT. Protein sequence: CASSQDRQGNEKLFF.

The sample holds a few counts of this clonotype. The chain couples TRBV24-1 to TRBJ2-7, with TRBD2 as a possible D gene (5 bases). The end of the DNA aligns better with TRBJ2-1, so the J call may be wrong. Germline values: CDR1 KGHDR, CDR2 SFDVKD. The CDR3 totals 14 residues. The CDR3 nucleotides are TGTGCCACCCGGGATGGGGTTCTTGACAATGAGCAGTTCTTC. Its translation: CATRDGVLDNEQFF.

This clonotype was counted between two and nine times. The rearrangement links TRBV7-6 to TRBJ1-2, with a weak D call TRBD1 (6 bases). The germline V and J ends were trimmed by 3 bases and 2 bases, with 16 bases remaining between them. Germline CDR1 SGHVS, CDR2 FNYEAQ. This CDR3 has 16 residues. The CDR3 DNA sequence: TGTGCCAGCAGCTTGGGAACAGGGTCATCCAACTATGGCTACACCTTC. It translates to CASSLGTGSSNYGYTF.

This CDR3 reads CASSIRLATKRTDTQYF. The CDR3 region has the DNA TGTGCCAGCAGTATTCGACTAGCTACCAAAAGAACAGATACGCAGTATTTT. The rearrangement uses TRBV6-5 and TRBJ2-3, with TRBD2 matching over 7 bases. Germline V lookup: CDR1 MNHEY, CDR2 SVGAGI. J gave up 3 bases and V 5 bases, and 14 bases lay outside the gene matches. This CDR3 comprises 17 residues.

The chain employs TRBV4-1 and TRBJ2-1; 11 bases match TRBD2. The junction had 4 bases not matched to a gene; V was cut back by 0 bases and J by 6 bases. The CDR3 runs 16 residues. The germline gives CDR1 MGHRA, CDR2 YSYEKL. CDR3 bases: TGCGCCAGCAGCCAAGATAGCGGGAGGGCCGTCAATGAGCAGTTCTTC. Amino acids: CASSQDSGRAVNEQFF.

The table lists this clonotype with a few counts. J is TRBJ2-5 and V is TRBV28; TRBD2 matches at 14 bases. TRBJ2-1 explains the end of the DNA better; the J call may be wrong. This CDR3 region has 16 residues. Looked up from germline, CDR1 is MDHEN and CDR2 is SYDVKM. CDR3 residues: CASRGLAGVKYNEQFF. The CDR3 DNA reads TGTGCCAGCAGGGGACTAGCGGGGGTGAAATACAATGAGCAGTTCTTC.

The chain is built from TRBV7-9 and TRBJ2-5; 10 bases are a match to TRBD1. V dropped 5 bases and J dropped 7; count of bases not matched to a gene: 13. This CDR3 is 16 amino acids long. CDR1 and CDR2 (germline): SEHNR, FQNEAQ (reference sequence). The DNA for the CDR3 is TGTGCCAGCAGCCGAGATCCGGGACAGGGGAGAGGGACCCAGTACTTC. Protein product: CASSRDPGQGRGTQYF.

The chain carries TRBV5-5 and TRBJ1-1; maybe TRBD1 (6 bases). The CDR3 is made up of 15 amino acids. Germline-derived CDR1 and CDR2 are SGHKS and YYEKEE (reference sequence). V dropped 2 bases and J dropped 4 bases, with 15 bases sitting between them. The CDR3 nucleotides are TGTGCCAGCAGCTTACGGGTGAAAGGGGGCACTGAAGCTTTCTTT. Residues: CASSLRVKGGTEAFF.

This clonotype was counted between two and nine times. V is TRBV6-2 or TRBV6-3 and J is TRBJ1-1; 12 bases fit TRBD1. The junction had 3 bases not matched to a gene; V was cut back by 4 bases and J by 3 bases. This CDR3 is built from 15 residues. Germline loops: CDR1 MNHEY, CDR2 SVGEGT. The CDR3 region is CASSSGQGAYTEAFF. CDR3 bases: TGTGCCAGCAGTTCGGGACAGGGGGCGTACACTGAAGCTTTCTTT.

This chain connects TRBV7-2 to TRBJ2-5; D perhaps matches TRBD1 (6 bases). CDR1 is SGHTA, CDR2 FQGNSA, per germline. The V end was cut by 7 bases, the J end by 5 bases, with 14 bases between. There are 13 residues in the CDR3. The CDR3 nucleotides are TGTGCCAGCACGGCAGGGGCCAGGGAGACCCAGTACTTC. This gives the protein CASTAGARETQYF. The variable domain in full, with the rest retrieved from reference TRBV7-2 and TRBJ2-5, is GAGVSQSPSNKVTEKGKDVELRCDPISGHTALYWYRQSLGQGLEFLIYFQGNSAPDKSGLPSDRFSAERTGGSVSTLTIQRTQQEDSAVYLCASTAGARETQYFGPGTRLLVL.

This clonotype was observed a few times. A junction end diverges from the germline sequence, so it may reflect a read error. The chain joins TRBV5-1 to TRBJ2-7; D may be TRBD1 (5 bases). The CDR3 is made up of 13 amino acids. Germline V gene data show CDR1 as SGHRS and CDR2 as YFSETQ. Here the CDR3 DNA reads TGCGCCAGCAGCTTTTCCAGGGTTTACGAGCAGAACTTC. Its protein product is CASSFSRVYEQNF.